One and the same sample provided the 17 T cell receptor beta chains below, sequenced in a study of immune heterogeneity within non-small cell lung tumors. Per sample, approximately 600 ng of bulk tumor genomic DNA was the template used. Each primary tumor yielded several biopsies, collected far apart from one another at surgery. Untreated, newly diagnosed non-small cell lung cancer patients underwent curative surgery. It was a multiplex PCR that amplified TCR beta CDR3, with 32 V and 13 J primers. TCRdb ran MiXCR on the multiplex PCR reads and lists one entry per CDR3 protein. The data contain 10,000 to 15,000 distinct CDR3 sequences, roughly a fifth of them singletons. Sequencing input: lung tumor tissue. These receptors were taken from a man aged 60 to 75 with non-small cell lung cancer.

The chain combines TRBV6-1 with TRBJ1-5, with D possibly matching TRBD1 (5 bases). Trimming left V 6 bases short and J 5 bases short, with 14 bases between. The CDR3 sequence is 14 residues long. Germline CDR1 reads MNHNS; CDR2 reads SASEGT. CDR3 nucleotides: TGTGCCAGCAGACGGGGCAGGCCCGATCAGCCCCAGCATTTT. Translated, it gives CASRRGRPDQPQHF.

This clonotype is medium-sized within its sample. The chain recombines TRBV10-3 with TRBJ2-3; D uncertain. V was cut by 0 bases and J by 2 bases, with 15 bases left in between. Germline CDR1 is ENHRY and CDR2 is SYGVKD. The length of the CDR3 is 17 residues. The CDR3: CAISESAGMTNTDTQYF. CDR3 in DNA: TGTGCCATCAGTGAGTCAGCTGGAATGACCAACACAGATACGCAGTATTTT.

As regards this clonotype: A much bigger clone sits one base away, suggesting this may be a read error. The V call is TRBV19, the J call TRBJ1-5; no clear D gene. Looked up from germline, CDR1 is LNHDA and CDR2 is SQIVND (reference sequence). CDR3 length: 14 amino acids. The CDR3 nucleotides read TGTGCCAGTACTACAGTCAGTGGCAATCACCCCCAGCATTTT. Its translation: CASTTVSGNHPQHF.

As for this clonotype: Germline and junction disagree at one end, which may indicate a read error. The genes are TRBV11-3 and TRBJ2-7, with 14 nucleotides matching TRBD2. The germline V gene has CDR1 SGHNT and CDR2 YENEEA. CDR3 length: 16 amino acids. CDR3 in DNA: TGTGCCATCAGCTTATCGGGACTAGCGGGAGCTCTTGAGCAGCACTTC. Translating it yields CAISLSGLAGALEQHF.

DNA for the CDR3: TGTGCCAGCAGCTTGCCCGGAAGTAAATCCTACGAGCAGTACTTC. Amino acid sequence: CASSLPGSKSYEQYF. The chain couples TRBV5-5 to TRBJ2-7; D unclear. The germline CDR1 and CDR2 sequences are SGHKS and YYEKEE (reference sequence). The CDR3 is made up of 15 amino acids. Trimming took off 1 base at V and 1 base at J, with 12 bases between the two ends.

This clonotype was recorded many times. The rearrangement uses TRBV28 and TRBJ1-1; 7 nucleotides agree with TRBD1. The trim removed 2 bases at V and 5 bases at J, leaving 8 bases unmatched. Per germline, CDR1 MDHEN and CDR2 SYDVKM. The CDR3 sequence is 15 residues long. DNA for the CDR3: TGTGCCAGCAGTTTAAGAGGCAGGGGGTATACTGAAGCTTTCTTT. This gives the protein CASSLRGRGYTEAFF.

By frequency in the sample, this clonotype is medium-sized. The CDR3 sequence: CASSSFKREYGDTQYF. Here the CDR3 DNA reads TGCGCCAGCAGCTCCTTCAAGCGGGAGTACGGAGATACGCAGTATTTT. The J gene is TRBJ2-3, the V gene TRBV5-1, with TRBD2 identical over 8 bases. CDR3 length equals 16 residues. The trim removed 3 bases at V and 5 bases at J, leaving 11 bases unmatched. Germline V gene data show CDR1 as SGHRS and CDR2 as YFSETQ.

The rearrangement links TRBV6-2 or TRBV6-3 to TRBJ2-1; D may be TRBD2 (5 bases). This CDR3 spans 13 amino acids. V was clipped by 7 bases and J by 6 bases, with 13 bases between them. Germline lookup yields CDR1 MNHEY and CDR2 SVGEGT. The CDR3 protein is CASNLLECNEQFF. The CDR3 DNA reads as TGTGCCAGCAACCTACTAGAGTGCAATGAGCAGTTCTTC.

V and J are TRBV4-1 and TRBJ1-1; D is possibly TRBD1 (5 bases). CDR3 length equals 15 residues. Trimming took 0 bases from V and 0 from J, leaving 8 bases between them. CDR1 and CDR2 (germline): MGHRA, YSYEKL. The CDR3 loop is CASSQDRQMNTEAFF. CDR3 nucleotide sequence: TGCGCCAGCAGCCAAGATCGACAGATGAACACTGAAGCTTTCTTT.

This clonotype was seen only a few times. The rearrangement uses TRBV19 and TRBJ2-7, with D possibly being TRBD1 (5 bases). Germline-derived CDR1 and CDR2 are LNHDA and SQIVND (reference sequence). There are 12 residues in the CDR3. Trimming left V 7 bases short and J 3 bases short, with 10 bases between. The CDR3 region has the DNA TGTGCCAGTATCAGCGACAGCTACGAGCAGTACTTC. Its translation is CASISDSYEQYF.

The chain employs TRBV5-1 and TRBJ1-2; TRBD1 agrees at 7 bases. From germline, CDR1 is SGHRS and CDR2 YFSETQ. V shed 4 bases, J shed 0 bases, and the junction held 6 bases outside the gene matches. This CDR3 is built from 15 residues. CDR3 sequence (DNA): TGCGCCAGCAGCCCTGGGACAGCTCCTAACTATGGCTACACCTTC. Translation: CASSPGTAPNYGYTF.

The table lists this clonotype with a few counts. The junction does not match germline at one end; this may be a read error. The V call is TRBV10-3, the J call TRBJ2-1, with TRBD2 identical over 10 bases. The CDR3 has 16 residues. Germline lookup yields CDR1 ENHRY and CDR2 SYGVKD. The CDR3 sequence: CVIGGTSADSYNEQFF. CDR3 DNA sequence: TGTGTCATCGGGGGGACTAGCGCCGACTCCTACAATGAGCAGTTCTTC.

This clonotype was detected many times. The CDR3 region has the DNA TGTGCCAGCAGGCCCGCCACCGGGGAGCTGTTTTTT. It is translated as CASRPATGELFF. J is TRBJ2-2 and V is TRBV7-9; D is unresolved. This CDR3 comprises 12 residues. V lost 6 bases, J lost 4 bases, and 6 bases lay in between. Germline-derived CDR1 and CDR2 are SEHNR and FQNEAQ (reference sequence).

Relative to its sample, this clonotype is medium-sized (0.01 to 0.1%). The CDR3 bases are TGTGCCAGCAGCGTCGGGACTAGCGGGCACAATGAGCAGTTCTTC. Translating it yields CASSVGTSGHNEQFF. The rearrangement uses TRBV11-3 and TRBJ2-1; 12 bases map to TRBD2. CDR1 and CDR2 (germline): SGHNT, YENEEA. V was clipped by 5 bases and J by 5 bases; unmatched bases: 4. CDR3 length: 15 amino acids.

V gene TRBV24-1 combines with J gene TRBJ2-1; D might be TRBD1 (5 bases). V was clipped by 5 bases and J by 13 bases, with 11 bases between them. Germline V gene lookup returns CDR1 KGHDR and CDR2 SFDVKD. This CDR3 contains 11 residues. The CDR3 region is CATSVGQGQFF. CDR3 bases: TGTGCCACCAGTGTGGGCCAGGGTCAGTTCTTC.

This clonotype is medium-sized (0.01 to 0.1%) in the sample. This chain links TRBV10-3 with TRBJ1-1; no clear D gene. Germline values: CDR1 ENHRY, CDR2 SYGVKD. The ends were cut back, 5 bases at V and 4 bases at J, with 26 bases in the middle. This CDR3 region has 18 residues. CDR3 loop: CAISPLAGERAGSTEAFF. For the CDR3, the DNA is TGTGCCATCAGTCCACTGGCGGGTGAGCGGGCCGGTAGCACTGAAGCTTTCTTT.

This clonotype was recorded at least ten times. The chain uses TRBV19 and TRBJ2-7, with TRBD1 matching 8 bases. J gave up 5 bases and V 5 bases, and 11 bases lay outside the gene matches. The CDR3 extends over 15 amino acids. In germline, CDR1 is LNHDA, CDR2 SQIVND (reference sequence). The CDR3 bases are TGTGCCAGTAGTCTGTGGACAGGGAGTCGGGACGAGCAGTACTTC. Encoded protein: CASSLWTGSRDEQYF.